This T cell receptor beta chain was sequenced in a study of blood T cell repertoires in COVID-19. Source study methods: Reference gene primer amplification gave nucleated cell count estimates. Sequencing used immunoSEQ multiplex PCR; TCRdb keeps in-frame clones, though not all of them. D and trimming were read from the DNA, whereas the V and J calls and clone size are those reported in that table. Of 290,000 or so clones listed, roughly 80% are singletons. This study enrolled people aged 18 to 89 from around 25 US geographic areas. Participant-given clinical history determined each cohort assignment. Exposed participants encountered a COVID-19 case during the 2 weeks preceding study entry. The V end was cut by 1 base, the J end by 7 bases, with 7 bases between. CDR3 length equals 12 residues. Germline CDR1 and CDR2: LNHNV and YYDKDF (reference sequence).

The receptor's source is a man aged 40-55 years who had been exposed to COVID-19. The sequenced sample consisted of PBMCs or T cells enriched from blood (not recorded which). This sequence joins TRBV15 and TRBJ1-2, with no clear D. The CDR3 DNA reads TGTGCCACCAGCAGAGGGACTTCTGGCTACACCTTC. It codes for CATSRGTSGYTF.